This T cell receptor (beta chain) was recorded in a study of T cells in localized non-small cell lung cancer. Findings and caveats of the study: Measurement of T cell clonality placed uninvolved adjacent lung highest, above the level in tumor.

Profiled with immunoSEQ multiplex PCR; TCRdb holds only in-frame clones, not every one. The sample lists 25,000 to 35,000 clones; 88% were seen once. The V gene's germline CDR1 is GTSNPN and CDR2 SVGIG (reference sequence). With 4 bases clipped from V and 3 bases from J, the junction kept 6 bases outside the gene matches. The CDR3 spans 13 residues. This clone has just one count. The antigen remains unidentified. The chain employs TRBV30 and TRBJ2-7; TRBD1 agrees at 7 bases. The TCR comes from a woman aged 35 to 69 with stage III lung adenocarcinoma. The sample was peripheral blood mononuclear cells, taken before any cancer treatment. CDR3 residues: CAWKRDSIYEQYF. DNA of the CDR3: TGTGCCTGGAAGAGGGACAGTATCTACGAGCAGTACTTC.